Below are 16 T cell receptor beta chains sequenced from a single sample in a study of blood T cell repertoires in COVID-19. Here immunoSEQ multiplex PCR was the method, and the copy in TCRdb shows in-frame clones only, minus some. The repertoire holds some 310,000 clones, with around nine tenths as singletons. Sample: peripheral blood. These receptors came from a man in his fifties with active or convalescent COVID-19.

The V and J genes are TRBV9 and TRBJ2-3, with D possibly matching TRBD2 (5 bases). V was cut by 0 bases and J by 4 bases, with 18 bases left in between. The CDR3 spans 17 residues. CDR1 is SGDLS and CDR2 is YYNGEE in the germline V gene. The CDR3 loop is CASSVGGMQDGADTQYF. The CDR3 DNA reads TGTGCCAGCAGCGTAGGGGGTATGCAGGACGGGGCAGATACGCAGTATTTT.

CDR3 in amino acids: CASSPTSGRDNTGELFF. The CDR3 nucleotides are TGTGCCAGCAGCCCTACCAGCGGGAGGGACAACACCGGGGAGCTGTTTTTT. The chain couples TRBV5-4 to TRBJ2-2; TRBD2 aligns across 10 bases. Germline assignment: CDR1 SGHNT and CDR2 YYREEE (reference sequence). V was pared by 4 bases and J by 2 bases, with 8 bases of the junction left unmatched. The CDR3 extends over 17 amino acids.

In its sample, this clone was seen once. The CDR3 here is CASSLRETQYF. The CDR3 region has the DNA TGTGCCAGCAGTTTGAGGGAGACCCAGTACTTC. This chain links TRBV2 with TRBJ2-5, with D uncertain. Deletions cut 5 bases from V and 5 bases from J, with 6 bases between. The CDR3 is 11 residues long. The germline gives CDR1 SNHLY, CDR2 FYNNEI.

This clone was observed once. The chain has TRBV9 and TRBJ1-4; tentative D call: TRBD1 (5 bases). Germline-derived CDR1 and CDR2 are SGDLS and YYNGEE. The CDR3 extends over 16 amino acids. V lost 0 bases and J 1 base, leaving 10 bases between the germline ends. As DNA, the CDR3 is TGTGCCAGCAGCGTAGGGGCCCAGGGAACTAATGAAAAACTGTTTTTT. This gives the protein CASSVGAQGTNEKLFF.

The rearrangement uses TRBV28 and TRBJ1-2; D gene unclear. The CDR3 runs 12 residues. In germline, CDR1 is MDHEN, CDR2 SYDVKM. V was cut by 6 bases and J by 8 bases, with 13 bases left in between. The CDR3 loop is CASSYYQWGYTF. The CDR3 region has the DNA TGTGCCAGCAGCTACTACCAGTGGGGCTACACCTTC.

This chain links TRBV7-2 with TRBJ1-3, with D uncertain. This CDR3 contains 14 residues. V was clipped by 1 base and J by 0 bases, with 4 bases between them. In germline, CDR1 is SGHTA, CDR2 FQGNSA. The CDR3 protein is CASSLDNSGNTIYF. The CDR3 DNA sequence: TGTGCCAGCAGCTTAGACAACTCTGGAAACACCATATATTTT. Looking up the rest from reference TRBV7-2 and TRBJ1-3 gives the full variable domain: GAGVSQSPSNKVTEKGKDVELRCDPISGHTALYWYRQSLGQGLEFLIYFQGNSAPDKSGLPSDRFSAERTGGSVSTLTIQRTQQEDSAVYLCASSLDNSGNTIYFGEGSWLTVV.

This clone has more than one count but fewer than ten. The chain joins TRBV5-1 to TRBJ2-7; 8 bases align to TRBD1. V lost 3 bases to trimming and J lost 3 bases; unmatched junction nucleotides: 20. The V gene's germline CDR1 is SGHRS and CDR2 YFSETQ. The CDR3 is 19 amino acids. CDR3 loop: CASSSRARGRPQVFYEQYF. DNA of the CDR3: TGCGCCAGCAGCTCCCGGGCCAGGGGGCGACCGCAAGTCTTCTACGAGCAGTACTTC.

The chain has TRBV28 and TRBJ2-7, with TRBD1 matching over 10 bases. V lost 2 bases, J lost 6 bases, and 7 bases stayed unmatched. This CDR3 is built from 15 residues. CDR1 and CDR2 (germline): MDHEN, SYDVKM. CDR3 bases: TGTGCCAGCAGTTTACCGGGACAGGGGTTGGGCGAGCAGTACTTC. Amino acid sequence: CASSLPGQGLGEQYF.

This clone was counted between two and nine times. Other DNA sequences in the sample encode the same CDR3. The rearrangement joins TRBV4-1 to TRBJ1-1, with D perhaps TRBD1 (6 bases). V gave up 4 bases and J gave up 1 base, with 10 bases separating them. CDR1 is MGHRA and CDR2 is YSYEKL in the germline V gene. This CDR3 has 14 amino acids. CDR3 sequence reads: CASSLDRTNTEAFF. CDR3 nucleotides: TGCGCCAGCAGCCTTGACAGGACGAACACTGAAGCTTTCTTT.

The CDR3 loop reads CASSQYRGLGNTIYF. Written as DNA, the CDR3 is TGTGCCAGCAGCCAATACAGGGGGCTTGGAAACACCATATATTTT. The gene calls are TRBV11-2 and TRBJ1-3; 9 nucleotides align to TRBD1. V trimming: 5 bases; J trimming: 3 bases; junction bases outside the gene matches: 5. The CDR3 is made up of 15 amino acids. Per the germline V gene, CDR1 is SGHAT and CDR2 is FQNNGV.

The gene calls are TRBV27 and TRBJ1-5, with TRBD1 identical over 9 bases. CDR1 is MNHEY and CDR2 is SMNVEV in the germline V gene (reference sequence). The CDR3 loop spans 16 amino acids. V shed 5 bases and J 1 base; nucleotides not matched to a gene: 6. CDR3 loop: CASSPQTGGSNQPQHF. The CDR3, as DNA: TGTGCCAGCAGTCCGCAGACAGGGGGGAGCAATCAGCCCCAGCATTTT.

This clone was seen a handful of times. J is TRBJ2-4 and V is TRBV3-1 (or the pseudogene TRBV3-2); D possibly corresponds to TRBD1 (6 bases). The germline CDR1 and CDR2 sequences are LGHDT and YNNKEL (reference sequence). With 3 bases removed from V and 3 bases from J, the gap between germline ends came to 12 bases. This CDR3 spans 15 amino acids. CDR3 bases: TGTGCCAGCAGCCAGAGAGGGGGTGTCAAAAACATTCAGTACTTC. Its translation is CASSQRGGVKNIQYF.

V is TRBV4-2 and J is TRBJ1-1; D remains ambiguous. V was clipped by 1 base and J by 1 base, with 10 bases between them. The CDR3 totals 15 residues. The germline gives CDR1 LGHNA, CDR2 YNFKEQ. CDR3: CASSQVSGSNTEAFF. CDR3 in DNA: TGTGCCAGCAGCCAAGTGTCGGGGTCGAACACTGAAGCTTTCTTT.

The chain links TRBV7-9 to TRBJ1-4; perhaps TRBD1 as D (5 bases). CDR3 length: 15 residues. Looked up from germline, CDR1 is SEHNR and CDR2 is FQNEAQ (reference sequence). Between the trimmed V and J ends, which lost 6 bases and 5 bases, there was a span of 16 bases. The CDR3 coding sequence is TGTGCCAGCAGTGGTGGTATGGGGCCCAATGAAAAACTGTTTTTT. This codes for CASSGGMGPNEKLFF. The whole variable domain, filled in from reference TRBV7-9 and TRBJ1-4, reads DTGVSQNPRHKITKRGQNVTFRCDPISEHNRLYWYRQTLGQGPEFLTYFQNEAQLEKSRLLSDRFSAERPKGSFSTLEIQRTEQGDSAMYLCASSGGMGPNEKLFFGSGTQLSVL.

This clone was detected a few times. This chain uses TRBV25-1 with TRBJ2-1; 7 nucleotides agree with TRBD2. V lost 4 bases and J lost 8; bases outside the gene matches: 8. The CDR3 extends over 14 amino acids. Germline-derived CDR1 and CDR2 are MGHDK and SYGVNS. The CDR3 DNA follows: TGTGCCAGCAGTGCGCACGTGGGAGGGGATGAGCAGTTCTTC. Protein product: CASSAHVGGDEQFF.

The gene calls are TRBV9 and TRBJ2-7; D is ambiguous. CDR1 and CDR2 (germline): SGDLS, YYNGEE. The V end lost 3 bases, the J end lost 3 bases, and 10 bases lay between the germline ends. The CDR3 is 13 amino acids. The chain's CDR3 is CASSGQAGYEQYF. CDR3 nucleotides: TGTGCCAGCAGCGGCCAAGCAGGCTACGAGCAGTACTTC.